Following are 20 T cell receptor beta chains from one sample sequenced in a study of cytomegalovirus exposure and HLA in healthy donors. Sequencing used immunoSEQ multiplex PCR; TCRdb keeps in-frame clones, though not all of them. The sample yields about 86,000 clones, 90% to 95% seen once. Sequenced input: PBMCs. These receptors all stem from a man younger than 35 in good health and CMV-seronegative.

Only a few counts were recorded for this clone. The V gene is TRBV27, the J gene TRBJ1-2; D possibly corresponds to TRBD1 (5 bases). V was trimmed by 6 bases and J by 3 bases, leaving 14 bases between them. CDR3 size: 14 residues. CDR1 MNHEY and CDR2 SMNVEV come from the germline V gene (reference sequence). CDR3 sequence: CASSPGRADYGYTF. In DNA, the CDR3 is TGTGCCAGCAGCCCTGGCAGGGCCGACTATGGCTACACCTTC.

This rearrangement joins TRBV29-1 to TRBJ2-4, with 9 bases aligning to TRBD1. J lost 7 bases, V lost 4 bases, and 5 bases had no gene match. The CDR3 loop spans 13 amino acids. CDR1 and CDR2 (germline): SQVTM, ANQGSEA. CDR3 residues: CSVGDRDWNIQYF. DNA for the CDR3: TGCAGCGTTGGGGACAGGGACTGGAACATTCAGTACTTC. The full variable domain, rest sourced from reference TRBV29-1 and TRBJ2-4, is SAVISQKPSRDICQRGTSLTIQCQVDSQVTMMFWYRQQPGQSLTLIATANQGSEATYESGFVIDKFPISRPNLTFSTLTVSNMSPEDSSIYLCSVGDRDWNIQYFGAGTRLSVL.

This clone was detected only once. V and J are TRBV6-1 and TRBJ1-1; D is possibly TRBD1 (5 bases). The germline gives CDR1 MNHNS, CDR2 SASEGT. With 8 bases removed from V and 8 bases from J, the gap between germline ends came to 18 bases. The CDR3 contains 13 residues. The CDR3 region is CASREGFTGEAFF. CDR3 nucleotides: TGTGCCAGCCGCGAAGGGTTCACAGGAGAAGCTTTCTTT.

The V gene is TRBV11-2, the J gene TRBJ2-7; possibly TRBD1 for D (5 bases). The V end was cut by 5 bases, the J end by 5 bases, with 16 bases between. In germline, CDR1 is SGHAT, CDR2 FQNNGV. The CDR3 has 14 amino acids. The CDR3 sequence: CASSARQHANEQYF. CDR3 DNA: TGTGCCAGCAGCGCGAGACAGCACGCCAACGAGCAGTACTTC.

The chain recombines TRBV5-6 with TRBJ2-5; D possibly corresponds to TRBD2 (5 bases). The germline gives CDR1 SGHDT, CDR2 YYEEEE. CDR3 length: 16 residues. Trimming removed 0 bases at V and 0 bases at J, with 12 bases between. The CDR3 protein is CASSLENGKHQETQYF. The CDR3 DNA follows: TGTGCCAGCAGCTTGGAAAACGGGAAACACCAAGAGACCCAGTACTTC.

The chain joins TRBV7-2 to TRBJ2-3; a weak D match, TRBD2 (7 bases). Germline V gives CDR1 SGHTA, CDR2 FQGNSA. Trimming removed 5 bases at V and 7 bases at J, with 16 bases between. The CDR3 consists of 14 residues. CDR3 protein: CASSPVGGPHTQYF. CDR3 nucleotide sequence: TGTGCCAGCAGCCCAGTGGGGGGGCCGCATACGCAGTATTTT.

The genes are TRBV18 and TRBJ2-7, with D possibly matching TRBD1 (7 bases). V lost 0 bases and J lost 6, with 15 bases in between. The CDR3 sequence is 15 residues long. Germline assignment: CDR1 KGHSH and CDR2 LQKENI. CDR3 nucleotide sequence: TGTGCCAGCTCACCACCATCCCAGGGGGGATCCGAGCAGTACTTC. Amino acid sequence: CASSPPSQGGSEQYF. Drawing the rest from reference TRBV18 and TRBJ2-7, the complete variable domain is NAGVMQNPRHLVRRRGQEARLRCSPMKGHSHVYWYRQLPEEGLKFMVYLQKENIIDESGMPKERFSAEFPKEGPSILRIQQVVRGDSAAYFCASSPPSQGGSEQYFGPGTRLTVT.

This clone was seen only once. The chain couples TRBV5-4 to TRBJ2-5; 11 bases match TRBD1. Germline CDR1 and CDR2: SGHNT and YYREEE (reference sequence). V gave up 4 bases and J gave up 5 bases; unmatched junction bases: 1. The CDR3 runs to 13 residues. CDR3: CASSRTGGETQYF. The CDR3 DNA is TGTGCCAGCAGCCGGACAGGGGGCGAGACCCAGTACTTC.

The chain uses TRBV5-6 and TRBJ1-1; no clear D gene. This CDR3 comprises 15 residues. V shed 3 bases and J shed 0 bases, with 12 bases lying between them. Per germline, CDR1 SGHDT and CDR2 YYEEEE. The CDR3 reads CASSWEPSMNTEAFF. In DNA form, the CDR3 reads TGTGCCAGCAGCTGGGAGCCCTCAATGAACACTGAAGCTTTCTTT.

The V and J genes are TRBV14 and TRBJ2-1, with TRBD1 matching 8 bases. From germline, CDR1 is SGHDN and CDR2 FVKESK. The CDR3 is 16 amino acids. V lost 3 bases, J lost 6 bases, and 10 bases stayed unmatched. In nucleotides, the CDR3 is TGTGCCAGCAGCCAGAAAACCGGGACAGGTGCCAATGAGCAGTTCTTC. Residues: CASSQKTGTGANEQFF.

This chain connects TRBV2 to TRBJ2-5; perhaps TRBD1 as D (6 bases). The CDR3 spans 13 residues. V gave up 7 bases and J gave up 1 base, with 10 bases separating them. Germline CDR1 SNHLY, CDR2 FYNNEI. The CDR3 loop reads CASIRTAQETQYF. In DNA form, the CDR3 reads TGTGCCAGCATAAGGACAGCCCAAGAGACCCAGTACTTC.

This clone is a singleton in its sample. The CDR3 loop is CATMTASNEKLFF. CDR3 in DNA: TGCGCCACCATGACAGCCTCTAATGAAAAACTGTTTTTT. The V gene is TRBV10-2, the J gene TRBJ1-4; tentatively, D is TRBD1 (5 bases). Trimming cost V 10 bases and J 3 bases, with 12 bases left between them. Germline V gene data show CDR1 as WSHSY and CDR2 as SAAADI. The CDR3 totals 13 residues.

The chain employs TRBV7-8 and TRBJ1-4; unclear D gene. The CDR3 runs 15 residues. The germline V and J ends were trimmed by 2 bases and 3 bases, with 10 bases remaining between them. Germline CDR1 reads SGHVS; CDR2 reads FQNEAQ. CDR3 loop: CASSLFPGANEKLFF. The DNA for the CDR3 is TGTGCCAGCAGCTTATTCCCGGGAGCTAATGAAAAACTGTTTTTT.

This chain uses TRBV9 with TRBJ2-1; 10 bases fit TRBD2. CDR1 and CDR2 (germline): SGDLS, YYNGEE. The CDR3 length is 13 residues. V shed 5 bases and J 6 bases; nucleotides not matched to a gene: 2. CDR3 nucleotides: TGTGCCAGCAGGGCTAGCGGGAGCAATGAGCAGTTCTTC. The encoded protein is CASRASGSNEQFF.

The V gene is TRBV5-3, the J gene TRBJ2-5; weak D call: TRBD2 (6 bases). TRBV5-3 carries the ORF label, with uncertain function. V lost 2 bases and J lost 2, with 13 bases in between. The CDR3 length is 15 residues. As DNA, the CDR3 is TGTGCCAGAAGCTTTGGGAGGAGGAGGCAAGAGACCCAGTACTTC. Its translation: CARSFGRRRQETQYF.

The CDR3 reads CASSLRLAGVNVLTF. The CDR3, as DNA: TGTGCCAGCAGCCTACGGCTAGCGGGAGTAAACGTCCTGACTTTC. This rearrangement joins TRBV7-2 to TRBJ2-6, with 10 bases fitting TRBD2. The J segment lost 10 bases and the V segment lost 5 bases, leaving 8 bases of the junction unmatched. Per the germline V gene, CDR1 is SGHTA and CDR2 is FQGNSA. This CDR3 spans 15 amino acids.

The J gene is TRBJ2-2, the V gene TRBV27, with 12 bases identical to TRBD2. V was pared by 3 bases and J by 5 bases, with 4 bases of the junction left unmatched. There are 16 residues in the CDR3. Germline CDR1 is MNHEY and CDR2 is SMNVEV (reference sequence). Here the CDR3 reads CASSFFLAGGTGELFF. The DNA of the CDR3 is TGTGCCAGCAGTTTCTTCCTAGCGGGAGGGACCGGGGAGCTGTTTTTT.

The chain couples TRBV7-9 to TRBJ1-2; maybe TRBD1 (6 bases). The CDR3 length is 15 residues. Trimming cost V 5 bases and J 4 bases, with 17 bases left between them. Germline assignment: CDR1 SEHNR and CDR2 FQNEAQ (reference sequence). CDR3 nucleotide sequence: TGTGCCAGCAGCCAAGGGGGGGGATTACGCTATGGCTACACCTTC. Amino acid sequence: CASSQGGGLRYGYTF.

The gene calls are TRBV6-1 and TRBJ2-1; 16 nucleotides match TRBD2. J was trimmed by 7 bases and V by 4 bases; bases with no gene match: 1. The CDR3 length is 15 residues. Germline V gene lookup returns CDR1 MNHNS and CDR2 SASEGT. CDR3 DNA: TGTGCCAGCAGTGCGGGACTAGCGGGGGGGAATGAGCAGTTCTTC. This codes for CASSAGLAGGNEQFF.

The chain has TRBV27 and TRBJ2-7, with 7 bases identical to TRBD2. The length of the CDR3 is 14 residues. Looked up from germline, CDR1 is MNHEY and CDR2 is SMNVEV (reference sequence). The V segment lost 6 bases and the J segment 5 bases; nucleotides outside the gene matches: 10. This CDR3 reads CASRAWGGGHEQYF. DNA for the CDR3: TGTGCCAGCAGGGCTTGGGGGGGAGGACACGAGCAGTACTTC.